Reported below is one T cell receptor beta chain. The sample comes from a study of shared clonotypes between healthy human individuals. Here immunoSEQ multiplex PCR was the method, and the copy in TCRdb shows in-frame clones only, minus some. The data hold some 2,000,000 clones, with around 95% observed a single time. Per the germline V gene, CDR1 is ENHRY and CDR2 is SYGVKD. After removal of 0 bases from V and 6 bases from J, the junction contained 2 bases not matched to a gene. CDR3 length equals 15 residues. This clonotype was obtained from a man in his late teens or twenties in good health. The chain couples TRBV10-3 to TRBJ2-1; 10 bases are shared with TRBD2. The specimen sequenced was naive CD4+ T cells sorted from blood. Subset reported: CD45RA+ positively selected. CDR3 nucleotides: TGTGCCATCAGTGAGTCAGGGACTAGCGTCAATGAGCAGTTCTTC. Its translation: CAISESGTSVNEQFF.